The 26 T cell receptor beta chains below were found in one sample sequenced in a study of shared clonotypes between healthy human individuals. Method: immunoSEQ multiplex PCR; TCRdb's copy keeps in-frame clones and lacks some. The table includes some 2,100,000 clones, about 92% detected once. It was CD45RO-negative cells, positively selected for CCR7, that made up naive CD8 cells, with terminally differentiated effector memory CD45RA+ cells excluded. Source material: naive CD8+ T cells from PBMCs. The receptor source for this set is a man aged 18 to 29 in good health. Some clones in this sample may be carry-over from other donors' samples.

The chain has TRBV6-5 and TRBJ2-7, with a weak D call TRBD1 (6 bases). V dropped 2 bases and J dropped 3 bases, with 11 bases sitting between them. The CDR3 has 14 amino acids. Germline CDR1 MNHEY, CDR2 SVGAGI. CDR3 region: CASSYGDRSYEQYF. In DNA, the CDR3 is TGTGCCAGCAGTTACGGAGACAGGAGCTACGAGCAGTACTTC.

The J gene is TRBJ2-3, the V gene TRBV28; possibly TRBD1 for D (7 bases). Germline CDR1 and CDR2: MDHEN and SYDVKM. CDR3 length equals 16 residues. The V end lost 5 bases, the J end lost 4 bases, and 19 bases lay between the germline ends. CDR3 sequence (DNA): TGTGCCAGCAGTCCCATCGACAGGGAGGTAGCAGATACGCAGTATTTT. Its translation is CASSPIDREVADTQYF.

This chain connects TRBV27 to TRBJ1-4, with 7 bases matching TRBD1. This CDR3 region has 17 residues. V lost 3 bases to trimming and J lost 6 bases; unmatched junction nucleotides: 13. Germline CDR1 reads MNHEY; CDR2 reads SMNVEV (reference sequence). For the CDR3, the DNA is TGTGCCAGCAGTTTTGCCAGGACCTCAGGGGGTGATGAAAAACTGTTTTTT. Translated, it gives CASSFARTSGGDEKLFF.

The chain couples TRBV7-9 to TRBJ2-1; D not resolved. V lost 2 bases and J 0 bases, leaving 8 bases between the germline ends. The CDR3 covers 15 residues. Germline CDR1 reads SEHNR; CDR2 reads FQNEAQ (reference sequence). CDR3 protein: CASSLTPGSYNEQFF. DNA of the CDR3: TGTGCCAGCAGCTTAACTCCAGGCTCCTACAATGAGCAGTTCTTC.

V and J are TRBV29-1 and TRBJ2-1; 11 bases agree with TRBD2. Germline V lookup: CDR1 SQVTM, CDR2 ANQGSEA. V shed 5 bases and J 4 bases; nucleotides not matched to a gene: 4. This CDR3 has 14 amino acids. This chain's CDR3 is CSVLSGRGYNEQFF. The CDR3 DNA sequence: TGCAGCGTTCTTAGCGGGAGGGGGTACAATGAGCAGTTCTTC.

The V call is TRBV5-5, the J call TRBJ2-7; D possibly uses TRBD1 or TRBD2 (5 bases each). This CDR3 is built from 15 residues. Germline CDR1 and CDR2: SGHKS and YYEKEE (reference sequence). The V end was cut by 0 bases, the J end by 0 bases, with 10 bases between. This CDR3 is CASSLVAGTSYEQYF. In DNA, the CDR3 is TGTGCCAGCAGCTTGGTGGCCGGGACCTCCTACGAGCAGTACTTC.

This clone came up a few times. The CDR3, as DNA: TGTGCCAGCTCACACCCGCTTCACAGGGACCACGAGCAGTACTTC. Amino acid sequence: CASSHPLHRDHEQYF. This chain links TRBV18 with TRBJ2-7, with D possibly being TRBD1 (6 bases). This CDR3 comprises 15 residues. V lost 4 bases and J lost 5, with 18 bases in between. Germline V gene data show CDR1 as KGHSH and CDR2 as LQKENI. The entire variable domain, with the rest obtained from reference TRBV18 and TRBJ2-7, is as follows: NAGVMQNPRHLVRRRGQEARLRCSPMKGHSHVYWYRQLPEEGLKFMVYLQKENIIDESGMPKERFSAEFPKEGPSILRIQQVVRGDSAAYFCASSHPLHRDHEQYFGPGTRLTVT.

The chain combines TRBV15 with TRBJ2-3; TRBD2 aligns across 7 bases. Germline CDR1 reads LNHNV; CDR2 reads YYDKDF (reference sequence). V was pared by 1 base and J by 0 bases, with 7 bases of the junction left unmatched. CDR3 length equals 17 residues. The CDR3 protein is CATSRVGSGYSTDTQYF. The CDR3 nucleotides read TGTGCCACCAGCAGAGTTGGTAGCGGGTATAGCACAGATACGCAGTATTTT.

V usage is TRBV28 and J usage is TRBJ2-1; 12 bases are a match to TRBD2. J was trimmed by 4 bases and V by 8 bases; bases with no gene match: 3. The germline CDR1 and CDR2 sequences are MDHEN and SYDVKM. This CDR3 comprises 14 residues. In DNA, the CDR3 is TGTGCCAGCGGAACTAGCGGGGGGTACAATGAGCAGTTCTTC. It translates to CASGTSGGYNEQFF.

This sequence joins TRBV4-1 and TRBJ1-1, with D possibly being TRBD1 (5 bases). The V and J ends lost 1 base and 4 bases respectively, with 19 bases between them. The CDR3 has 17 amino acids. Germline CDR1 reads MGHRA; CDR2 reads YSYEKL. CDR3 bases: TGCGCCAGCAGCCAAGCTGGCGTTTTTACAAGGGGCACTGAAGCTTTCTTT. Amino acids: CASSQAGVFTRGTEAFF.

V gene TRBV7-2 combines with J gene TRBJ2-5; TRBD1 or TRBD2 may be the D gene (5 bases each). Trimming left V 3 bases short and J 4 bases short, with 15 bases between. The germline V gene encodes CDR1 SGHTA and CDR2 FQGNSA. There are 15 residues in the CDR3. CDR3 sequence: CASSFGTPLGETQYF. In nucleotides, the CDR3 is TGTGCCAGCAGCTTCGGGACCCCCCTGGGAGAGACCCAGTACTTC.

The chain has TRBV29-1 and TRBJ2-1, with D perhaps matching TRBD2 (6 bases). Trimming left V 4 bases short and J 0 bases short, with 16 bases between. Germline V gene data show CDR1 as SQVTM and CDR2 as ANQGSEA. This CDR3 contains 16 residues. This CDR3 reads CSVGGLHGSSYNEQFF. CDR3 bases: TGCAGCGTTGGAGGGCTCCACGGGAGCTCCTACAATGAGCAGTTCTTC.

V gene TRBV27 combines with J gene TRBJ2-1, with TRBD2 matching 12 bases. Germline trimming cut 1 base from V and 5 bases from J; bases unmatched to any gene: 6. The CDR3 extends over 17 amino acids. Per germline, CDR1 MNHEY and CDR2 SMNVEV (reference sequence). DNA of the CDR3: TGTGCCAGCAGTTTATTGACTAGCGGGGGATCGGACAATGAGCAGTTCTTC. It yields the protein CASSLLTSGGSDNEQFF.

This sequence joins TRBV9 and TRBJ2-3; 7 nucleotides align to TRBD2. The CDR3 length is 17 residues. V trimming: 0 bases; J trimming: 0 bases; junction bases outside the gene matches: 7. The germline gives CDR1 SGDLS, CDR2 YYNGEE. The CDR3 DNA follows: TGTGCCAGCAGCGTAGCTAGAGGGGAGGGGAGCACAGATACGCAGTATTTT. Amino acid sequence: CASSVARGEGSTDTQYF. Looking up the rest from reference TRBV9 and TRBJ2-3 gives the full variable domain: DSGVTQTPKHLITATGQRVTLRCSPRSGDLSVYWYQQSLDQGLQFLIQYYNGEERAKGNILERFSAQQFPDLHSELNLSSLELGDSALYFCASSVARGEGSTDTQYFGPGTRLTVL.

The chain employs TRBV6-1 and TRBJ2-7; TRBD1 aligns across 8 bases. Germline loops: CDR1 MNHNS, CDR2 SASEGT. Trimming cost V 6 bases and J 3 bases; bases outside gene matches: 10. CDR3 size: 15 residues. CDR3: CASRASGTGHYEQYF. In DNA form, the CDR3 reads TGTGCCAGCAGGGCCTCCGGGACAGGCCACTACGAGCAGTACTTC.

The genes are TRBV7-8 and TRBJ1-5; the match to TRBD1 covers 8 bases. The trim removed 1 base at V and 5 bases at J, leaving 1 base unmatched. Per the germline V gene, CDR1 is SGHVS and CDR2 is FQNEAQ. The CDR3 has 14 amino acids. CDR3 nucleotide sequence: TGTGCCAGCAGCTTAGTCAGGGGGCATCAGCCCCAGCATTTT. It is translated as CASSLVRGHQPQHF.

The J gene is TRBJ2-7, the V gene TRBV7-9, with a tentative D call TRBD2 (6 bases). V lost 1 base, J lost 3 bases, and 13 bases lay in between. Germline lookup yields CDR1 SEHNR and CDR2 FQNEAQ (reference sequence). The CDR3 covers 15 residues. This CDR3 is CASSLVPGVGYEQYF. CDR3 coding DNA: TGTGCCAGCAGCTTAGTGCCGGGAGTTGGCTACGAGCAGTACTTC.

Details on this clone: The same CDR3 also results from other DNA sequences found in this sample. The chain uses TRBV7-9 and TRBJ2-1; the D is unclear. Germline loops: CDR1 SEHNR, CDR2 FQNEAQ (reference sequence). This CDR3 region has 11 residues. Trimming stripped 3 bases from V and 5 bases from J, with 2 bases between. In nucleotides, the CDR3 is TGTGCCAGCAGCTTTAACAATGAGCAGTTCTTC. Protein product: CASSFNNEQFF.

V usage is TRBV18 and J usage is TRBJ1-1; 8 bases agree with TRBD1. The trim removed 3 bases at V and 0 bases at J, leaving 3 bases unmatched. The CDR3 is made up of 15 amino acids. Germline CDR1 and CDR2: KGHSH and LQKENI. Here the CDR3 DNA reads TGTGCCAGCTCACCCTCGGACAGGGTGAACACTGAAGCTTTCTTT. It codes for CASSPSDRVNTEAFF.

This sequence joins TRBV10-3 and TRBJ2-7; possible D gene TRBD1, 6 bases. This CDR3 has 11 amino acids. Germline V CDR1 and CDR2: ENHRY, SYGVKD. Trimming stripped 7 bases from V and 6 bases from J, with 10 bases between. CDR3 coding DNA: TGTGCCATCACACAGGGTGGCGAGCAGTACTTC. This encodes CAITQGGEQYF.

The chain has TRBV5-4 and TRBJ2-7; 15 positions match TRBD2. Germline V gene data show CDR1 as SGHNT and CDR2 as YYREEE (reference sequence). The length of the CDR3 is 16 residues. Losses at the gene ends were 4 bases for V and 4 bases for J; bases not matched to a gene: 6. CDR3 nucleotides: TGTGCCAGCAGCCAAGGACTAGCGGGAGGGCCTTACGAGCAGTACTTC. It codes for CASSQGLAGGPYEQYF.

The V and J genes are TRBV6-1 and TRBJ1-5, with unresolved D. Deletions cut 2 bases from V and 0 bases from J, with 8 bases between. The CDR3 extends over 15 amino acids. In germline, CDR1 is MNHNS, CDR2 SASEGT. The CDR3 loop is CASSEFRASNQPQHF. The CDR3 nucleotides are TGTGCCAGCAGTGAATTTAGGGCTAGCAATCAGCCCCAGCATTTT.

The chain recombines TRBV7-3 with TRBJ2-1, with unresolved D. V shed 5 bases and J shed 4 bases, with 12 bases lying between them. This CDR3 spans 14 amino acids. The germline V gene encodes CDR1 SGHTA and CDR2 FQGTGA. The CDR3: CASSPTGSYNEQFF. The DNA of the CDR3 is TGTGCCAGCAGCCCGACCGGGTCGTACAATGAGCAGTTCTTC.

V and J are TRBV9 and TRBJ1-1; D unresolved. Trimming took off 2 bases at V and 0 bases at J, with 11 bases between the two ends. Germline V lookup: CDR1 SGDLS, CDR2 YYNGEE. The CDR3 is 15 residues long. The CDR3 bases are TGTGCCAGCAGCGTTTACAGCGCAATGAACACTGAAGCTTTCTTT. This encodes CASSVYSAMNTEAFF.

A word on this clone: In the same sample, other DNA sequences code for this CDR3. This CDR3 reads CASSVGGSDSYEQYF. CDR3 coding DNA: TGTGCCAGCAGCGTAGGGGGTTCAGACTCCTACGAGCAGTACTTC. V gene TRBV9 combines with J gene TRBJ2-7; no firm D call. The CDR3 contains 15 residues. Germline lookup yields CDR1 SGDLS and CDR2 YYNGEE. V lost 0 bases and J 0 bases, leaving 10 bases between the germline ends. Variable domain in full (rest from reference TRBV9 and TRBJ2-7): DSGVTQTPKHLITATGQRVTLRCSPRSGDLSVYWYQQSLDQGLQFLIQYYNGEERAKGNILERFSAQQFPDLHSELNLSSLELGDSALYFCASSVGGSDSYEQYFGPGTRLTVT.

The V gene is TRBV7-2, the J gene TRBJ2-7; D perhaps matches TRBD1 (6 bases). Germline CDR1 and CDR2: SGHTA and FQGNSA. This CDR3 contains 15 residues. Trimming removed 5 bases from V and 0 bases from J, with 14 bases in between. CDR3 nucleotides: TGTGCCAGCAGCCCTCCAGGGGCCTTCTCCTACGAGCAGTACTTC. Residues: CASSPPGAFSYEQYF.